The rows below give T cell receptor beta chains drawn from one sample of a study of Graves' ophthalmopathy and Graves' hyperthyroidism. TCRdb reprocessed the multiplex PCR reads via MiXCR and lists one record per CDR3 protein. This repertoire shows hundreds of thousands of distinct CDR3 sequences, about 24% found once; its top ten account for roughly 7.4%. The sample taken for sequencing was peripheral blood. Receptor source: a woman between 18 and 29 years old with stable Graves' hyperthyroidism. Some clones in this sample may be carry-over from other donors' samples. Each CDR3 is given with its conserved first and last residue. Each record gives: V gene, CDR3 protein.

v_call: TRBV19
cdr3_aa: CASSIAARGVSYEQYF

v_call: TRBV19
cdr3_aa: CASTPPFQGYSNQPQHF

v_call: TRBV7-3
cdr3_aa: CASSFQAGGHMDEQYF

v_call: TRBV6-5
cdr3_aa: CASSYGGAGTEAFF

v_call: TRBV12-3/TRBV12-4
cdr3_aa: CASSSPPDGNYGYTF

v_call: TRBV6-5
cdr3_aa: CASSYEGHGQPQHF

v_call: TRBV27
cdr3_aa: CASSLRGTAGNTEAFF

v_call: TRBV30
cdr3_aa: CAWSTGGLGKNIQYF

v_call: TRBV24-1
cdr3_aa: CATSDSIGRTQYF

v_call: TRBV19
cdr3_aa: CASPTYEQYF

v_call: TRBV12-3/TRBV12-4
cdr3_aa: CASINPGANTEAFF

v_call: TRBV12-3/TRBV12-4
cdr3_aa: CASSYHRVLSKNIQYF

v_call: TRBV20-1
cdr3_aa: CSAAGLQAGELFF

v_call: TRBV3-1
cdr3_aa: CASSLDHSGPYEQYF

v_call: TRBV28
cdr3_aa: CASSTPGGRDQPQHF

v_call: TRBV7-6
cdr3_aa: CASSLDVGGAYEQYF

v_call: TRBV20-1
cdr3_aa: CSSNSPQATAVYEQYF

v_call: TRBV30
cdr3_aa: CAWRFGGVMNTEAFF

v_call: TRBV15
cdr3_aa: CVHHPDRGNQPQHF

v_call: TRBV28
cdr3_aa: CASTPGGTGTGFGEQYF

v_call: TRBV5-1
cdr3_aa: CASSARPTGNDMNTEAFF

v_call: TRBV12-3/TRBV12-4
cdr3_aa: CASSLRQGAFSDEQYF

v_call: TRBV19
cdr3_aa: CASSISHRNPGYEQYF

v_call: TRBV7-8
cdr3_aa: CASSYSFGLVSGLSSGNTIYF

v_call: TRBV12-3/TRBV12-4
cdr3_aa: CASSLARGRGKTGELFF

v_call: TRBV5-6
cdr3_aa: CASSLAAGFEQYF

v_call: TRBV12-3/TRBV12-4
cdr3_aa: CASSAPGAGRLSTEAFF

v_call: TRBV28
cdr3_aa: CASSLEGWTQETQYF

v_call: TRBV5-1
cdr3_aa: CASRSGQQETQYF

v_call: TRBV2
cdr3_aa: CASSRLAGRRETQYF

v_call: TRBV18
cdr3_aa: CASSPAGRKDSPLHF

v_call: TRBV15
cdr3_aa: CATSGTDVSHGYTF

v_call: TRBV28
cdr3_aa: CASTLPGQGIGAFF

v_call: TRBV20-1
cdr3_aa: CSAGDRAGVAFF

v_call: TRBV7-8
cdr3_aa: CASSLALGGDGYTF

v_call: TRBV12-3/TRBV12-4
cdr3_aa: CASSFSGWGTEAFF

v_call: TRBV15
cdr3_aa: CATSRDGLKGYTF

v_call: TRBV6-1
cdr3_aa: CASRAFGGRSWDYGYTF

v_call: TRBV20-1
cdr3_aa: CSAINPAGAYEQYF

v_call: TRBV20-1
cdr3_aa: CSALGYPGGQTLRDEQYF

v_call: TRBV12-3/TRBV12-4
cdr3_aa: CASSVAGADGGPQHF

v_call: TRBV5-1
cdr3_aa: CASSSLAGHQETQYF

v_call: TRBV12-3/TRBV12-4
cdr3_aa: CASSTGDRGNTEAFF

v_call: TRBV11-1
cdr3_aa: CASSLETRETQYF

v_call: TRBV20-1
cdr3_aa: CSAQGQTGAGALGGYTF

v_call: TRBV4-2
cdr3_aa: CASSQEGNEAFF